This is a list of T cell receptor beta chains from one sample in a study of T cell changes during pregnancy in multiple sclerosis. Method: immunoSEQ multiplex PCR; TCRdb's copy keeps in-frame clones and lacks some. In the table there are around 99,000 clones, around 92% of which are singletons. The sample consisted of peripheral blood, taken in the first trimester of pregnancy. The receptors were sampled from a female donor with multiple sclerosis, enrolled in a pregnancy study. Both conserved end residues are part of each CDR3. The order of the fields is CDR3 protein, CDR3 DNA, CDR3 length, clone size, J gene, D gene, V gene. D genes are given only for firm matches. A clone size is listed for some rows: how often the clone was seen (once, few, many), or a class if it is expanded.

CDR3 protein: CASSLQGAQGQPQHF
CDR3 DNA: TGTGCCAGCAGTCTACAGGGGGCGCAAGGTCAGCCCCAGCATTTT
CDR3 length: 15
clone size: NA
J gene: TRBJ1-5
D gene: TRBD1
V gene: TRBV2

CDR3 protein: CASSVATGNTEAFF
CDR3 DNA: TGTGCCAGCAGCGTAGCTACAGGGAACACTGAAGCTTTCTTT
CDR3 length: 14
clone size: NA
J gene: TRBJ1-1
D gene: NA
V gene: TRBV9

CDR3 protein: CASSSSTSGQLEQYF
CDR3 DNA: NA
CDR3 length: 15
clone size: NA
J gene: TRBJ2-7
D gene: NA
V gene: TRBV7-8

CDR3 protein: CASRLHGNPTEKLFF
CDR3 DNA: TGTGCCAGCAGGTTGCACGGTAACCCTACCGAAAAACTGTTTTTT
CDR3 length: 15
clone size: NA
J gene: TRBJ1-4
D gene: NA
V gene: TRBV11-2

CDR3 protein: CASSATVDTEAFF
CDR3 DNA: TGTGCCAGCAGTGCGACAGTCGACACTGAAGCTTTCTTT
CDR3 length: 13
clone size: once
J gene: TRBJ1-1
D gene: NA
V gene: TRBV27

CDR3 protein: CASRVTGDEQYF
CDR3 DNA: TGTGCCAGCAGAGTGACAGGCGACGAGCAGTACTTC
CDR3 length: 12
clone size: NA
J gene: TRBJ2-7
D gene: NA
V gene: TRBV2

CDR3 protein: CASRSSGVRQPQHF
CDR3 DNA: TGTGCCAGCAGGTCGTCAGGGGTCCGGCAGCCCCAGCATTTT
CDR3 length: 14
clone size: NA
J gene: TRBJ1-5
D gene: NA
V gene: TRBV2

CDR3 protein: CASSVGPSGRVDTQYF
CDR3 DNA: TGTGCCAGCAGCGTAGGTCCGAGCGGGAGGGTGGATACGCAGTATTTT
CDR3 length: 16
clone size: NA
J gene: TRBJ2-3
D gene: TRBD2
V gene: TRBV9

CDR3 protein: CASSLRQTRTNEKLFF
CDR3 DNA: TGTGCCAGCAGCTTAAGGCAGACAAGGACTAATGAAAAACTGTTTTTT
CDR3 length: 16
clone size: NA
J gene: TRBJ1-4
D gene: NA
V gene: TRBV7-2

CDR3 protein: CASSPLSYEQYF
CDR3 DNA: TGTGCCAGCAGTCCCCTAAGCTACGAGCAGTACTTC
CDR3 length: 12
clone size: NA
J gene: TRBJ2-7
D gene: NA
V gene: TRBV28

CDR3 protein: CAWRRSGYEQYF
CDR3 DNA: TGTGCCTGGAGGAGATCAGGTTACGAGCAGTACTTC
CDR3 length: 12
clone size: NA
J gene: TRBJ2-7
D gene: NA
V gene: TRBV30

CDR3 protein: CASRGGYGGQAEAFF
CDR3 DNA: TGCGCCAGCCGTGGGGGGTATGGAGGGCAAGCTGAAGCTTTCTTT
CDR3 length: 15
clone size: NA
J gene: TRBJ1-1
D gene: NA
V gene: TRBV5-1

CDR3 protein: CASSYVGTAAYEQYF
CDR3 DNA: TGTGCCAGCAGCTACGTCGGGACAGCCGCCTACGAGCAGTACTTC
CDR3 length: 15
clone size: NA
J gene: TRBJ2-7
D gene: TRBD1
V gene: TRBV7-9

CDR3 protein: CASSQGLAGDEQFF
CDR3 DNA: TGTGCCAGCAGTCAGGGACTAGCGGGAGATGAGCAGTTCTTC
CDR3 length: 14
clone size: NA
J gene: TRBJ2-1
D gene: TRBD2
V gene: TRBV28

CDR3 protein: CASSVGQDNQPQHF
CDR3 DNA: TGCGCCAGCAGCGTTGGACAGGACAATCAGCCCCAGCATTTT
CDR3 length: 14
clone size: NA
J gene: TRBJ1-5
D gene: TRBD1
V gene: TRBV4-1

CDR3 protein: CASSYSGLAGFEQYF
CDR3 DNA: TGTGCCAGCAGTTACTCGGGGCTAGCGGGCTTTGAGCAGTACTTC
CDR3 length: 15
clone size: NA
J gene: TRBJ2-7
D gene: TRBD2
V gene: TRBV6-5

CDR3 protein: CASKGIDRGGNQPQHF
CDR3 DNA: TGTGCCAGCAAGGGGATAGACAGGGGAGGCAATCAGCCCCAGCATTTT
CDR3 length: 16
clone size: NA
J gene: TRBJ1-5
D gene: TRBD1
V gene: TRBV28

CDR3 protein: CATEGNEQFF
CDR3 DNA: TGTGCCACGGAGGGCAATGAGCAGTTCTTC
CDR3 length: 10
clone size: once
J gene: TRBJ2-1
D gene: NA
V gene: TRBV30

CDR3 protein: CAWSTGDRQPQHF
CDR3 DNA: TGTGCCTGGTCAACAGGGGATCGTCAGCCCCAGCATTTT
CDR3 length: 13
clone size: NA
J gene: TRBJ1-5
D gene: TRBD1
V gene: TRBV30